Detailed here is one T cell receptor (beta chain). The data were produced by immunoSEQ multiplex PCR, yet TCRdb's version contains in-frame clones alone and is incomplete. The data contain more than 70,000 clones, 90% to 95% of them singletons. This entry is derived from a study of technical replicates of blood from a handful of donors. Germline V lookup: CDR1 LNHNV, CDR2 YYDKDF (reference sequence). The CDR3 totals 14 residues. Trimming at V came to 3 bases and at J to 5 bases, leaving 2 bases not matched to a gene. What was sequenced was T cells isolated from PBMCs. The chain combines TRBV15 with TRBJ2-2, with 8 bases that match TRBD1. The sequence came from a human donor in good health. For the CDR3, the DNA is TGTGCCACCAGCAGGGACAGGGCGACCGGGGAGCTGTTTTTT. This codes for CATSRDRATGELFF.